This TCR beta chain was sequenced in a study of T cell repertoires in cytomegalovirus infection. Study-level information: Public TCR beta signatures marked donors with CMV infection and the matching HLA. Overall study results and limits: Individuals carrying CMV plus the relevant HLA were identified by cumulative frequency of public TCR beta families. Across the ex vivo response, the dominant clonotypes were HLA-C-restricted CMV-specific TCR beta clonotypes.

The CDR3 is made up of 18 amino acids. The junction had 10 bases not matched to a gene; V was cut back by 2 bases and J by 0 bases. TCRdb reanalysed the reads using MiXCR and keeps one entry per CDR3 protein. Here the sample spans approximately 400,000 distinct CDR3 sequences, roughly a third being singletons. This clonotype was seen a few times. Its antigen is not known. Material: PBMCs. V and J are TRBV12-3 or TRBV12-4 and TRBJ2-3; 8 bases fit TRBD1. The TCR was taken from a human donor in good health (CMV status not recorded). Some clones in this sample may be carry-over from other donors' samples. CDR3 residues: CASSLTARGQGSTDTQYF. The CDR3 DNA follows: TGTGCCAGCAGTTTAACCGCCCGCGGACAGGGCAGCACAGATACGCAGTATTTT.